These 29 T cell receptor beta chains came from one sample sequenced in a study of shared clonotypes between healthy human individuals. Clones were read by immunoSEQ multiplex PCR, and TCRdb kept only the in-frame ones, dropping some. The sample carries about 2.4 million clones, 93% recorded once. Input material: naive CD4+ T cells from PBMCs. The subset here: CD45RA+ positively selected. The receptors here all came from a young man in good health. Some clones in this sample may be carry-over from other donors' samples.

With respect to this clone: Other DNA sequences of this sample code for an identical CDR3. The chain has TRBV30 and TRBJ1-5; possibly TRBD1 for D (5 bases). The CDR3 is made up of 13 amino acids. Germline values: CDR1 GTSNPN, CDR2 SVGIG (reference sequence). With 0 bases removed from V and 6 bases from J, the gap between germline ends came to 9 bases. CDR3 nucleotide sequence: TGTGCCTGGAGTGTCGGGGGAGGTCAGCCCCAGCATTTT. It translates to CAWSVGGGQPQHF. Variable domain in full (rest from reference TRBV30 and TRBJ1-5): SQTIHQWPATLVQPVGSPLSLECTVEGTSNPNLYWYRQAAGRGLQLLFYSVGIGQISSEVPQNLSASRPQDRQFILSSKKLLLSDSGFYLCAWSVGGGQPQHFGDGTRLSIL.

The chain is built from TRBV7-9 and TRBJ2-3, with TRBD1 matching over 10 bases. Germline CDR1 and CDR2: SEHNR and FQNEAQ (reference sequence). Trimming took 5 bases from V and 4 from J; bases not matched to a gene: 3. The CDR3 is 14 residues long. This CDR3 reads CASSEGTGADTQYF. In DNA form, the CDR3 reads TGTGCCAGCAGCGAGGGGACAGGGGCAGATACGCAGTATTTT.

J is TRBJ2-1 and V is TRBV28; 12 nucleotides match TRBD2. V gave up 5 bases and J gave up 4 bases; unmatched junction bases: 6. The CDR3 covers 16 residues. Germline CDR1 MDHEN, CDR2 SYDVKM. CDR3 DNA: TGTGCCAGCAGTGGGAAGACTAGCGGGAGATACAATGAGCAGTTCTTC. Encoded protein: CASSGKTSGRYNEQFF.

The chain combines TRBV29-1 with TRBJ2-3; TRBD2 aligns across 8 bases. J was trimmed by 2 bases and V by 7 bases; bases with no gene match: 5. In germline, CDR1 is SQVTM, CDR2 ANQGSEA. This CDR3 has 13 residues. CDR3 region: CSGLAFYTDTQYF. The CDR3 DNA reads TGCAGCGGACTAGCGTTCTACACAGATACGCAGTATTTT.

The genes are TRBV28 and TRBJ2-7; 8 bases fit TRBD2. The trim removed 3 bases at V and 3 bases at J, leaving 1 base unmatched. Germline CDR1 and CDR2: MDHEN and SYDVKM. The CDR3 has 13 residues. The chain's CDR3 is CASSFGGDYEQYF. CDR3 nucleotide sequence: TGTGCCAGCAGTTTCGGGGGGGACTACGAGCAGTACTTC.

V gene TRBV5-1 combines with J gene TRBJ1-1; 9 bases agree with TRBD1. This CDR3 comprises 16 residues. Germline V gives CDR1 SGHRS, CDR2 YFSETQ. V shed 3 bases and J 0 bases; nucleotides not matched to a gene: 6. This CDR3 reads CASSSRTGAMNTEAFF. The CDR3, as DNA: TGCGCCAGCAGCTCAAGGACAGGGGCGATGAACACTGAAGCTTTCTTT.

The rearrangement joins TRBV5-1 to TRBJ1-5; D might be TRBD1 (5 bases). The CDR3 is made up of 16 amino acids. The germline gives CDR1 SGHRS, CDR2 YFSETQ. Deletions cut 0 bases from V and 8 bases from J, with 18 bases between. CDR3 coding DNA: TGCGCCAGCAGCTTGGGAGGGGTAGCTGGAGTTGAGCCCCAGCATTTT. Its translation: CASSLGGVAGVEPQHF. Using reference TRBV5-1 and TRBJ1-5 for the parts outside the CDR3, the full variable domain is KAGVTQTPRYLIKTRGQQVTLSCSPISGHRSVSWYQQTPGQGLQFLFEYFSETQRNKGNFPGRFSGRQFSNSRSEMNVSTLELGDSALYLCASSLGGVAGVEPQHFGDGTRLSIL.

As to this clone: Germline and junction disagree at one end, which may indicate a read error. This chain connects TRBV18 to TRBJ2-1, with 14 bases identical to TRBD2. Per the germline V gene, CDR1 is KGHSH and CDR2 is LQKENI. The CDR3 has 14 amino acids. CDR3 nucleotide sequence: TGTGCCAGCTCGCAGGGACTAGCGGGAGCCGCGTGGATCTTC. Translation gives CASSQGLAGAAWIF.

CDR3 region: CASSIRLDSYSNQPQHF. CDR3 DNA: TGTGCCAGTAGTATAAGGTTAGACTCATATAGCAATCAGCCCCAGCATTTT. The chain links TRBV19 to TRBJ1-5; the D is unclear. V was shortened by 2 bases and J by 0 bases, with 14 bases between the two germline ends. The germline V gene has CDR1 LNHDA and CDR2 SQIVND (reference sequence). CDR3 length: 17 amino acids.

CDR3 residues: CASSDEADYGYTF. CDR3 nucleotide sequence: TGCGCCAGCAGTGATGAGGCGGACTATGGCTACACCTTC. The chain uses TRBV10-1 and TRBJ1-2, with D uncertain. The V end lost 3 bases, the J end lost 3 bases, and 8 bases lay between the germline ends. The CDR3 is made up of 13 amino acids. Germline V gene lookup returns CDR1 WNHNN and CDR2 SYGVQD (reference sequence).

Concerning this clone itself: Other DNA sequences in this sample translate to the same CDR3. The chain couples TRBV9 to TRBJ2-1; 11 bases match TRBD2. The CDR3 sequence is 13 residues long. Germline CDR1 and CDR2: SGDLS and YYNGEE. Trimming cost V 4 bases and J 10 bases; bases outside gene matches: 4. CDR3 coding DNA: TGTGCCAGCAGCCCCCGACTAGCGGGGGAGCAGTTCTTC. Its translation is CASSPRLAGEQFF. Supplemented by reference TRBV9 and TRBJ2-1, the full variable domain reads DSGVTQTPKHLITATGQRVTLRCSPRSGDLSVYWYQQSLDQGLQFLIQYYNGEERAKGNILERFSAQQFPDLHSELNLSSLELGDSALYFCASSPRLAGEQFFGPGTRLTVL.

CDR3 amino acids: CSVEEVTGRETQYF. CDR3 nucleotide sequence: TGCAGCGTTGAAGAGGTCACAGGGAGGGAGACCCAGTACTTC. The V call is TRBV29-1, the J call TRBJ2-5, with D possibly being TRBD1 or TRBD2 (6 bases each). CDR1 is SQVTM and CDR2 is ANQGSEA in the germline V gene. CDR3 length: 14 amino acids. The V gene lost 0 bases and the J gene lost 5 bases, with 13 bases spanning the gap. Combining the CDR3 with reference TRBV29-1 and TRBJ2-5 gives the whole variable domain SAVISQKPSRDICQRGTSLTIQCQVDSQVTMMFWYRQQPGQSLTLIATANQGSEATYESGFVIDKFPISRPNLTFSTLTVSNMSPEDSSIYLCSVEEVTGRETQYFGPGTRLLVL.

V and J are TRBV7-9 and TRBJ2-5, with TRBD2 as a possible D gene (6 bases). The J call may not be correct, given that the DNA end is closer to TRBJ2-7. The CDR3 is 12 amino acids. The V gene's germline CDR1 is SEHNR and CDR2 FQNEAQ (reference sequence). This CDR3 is CAAGRERYEQYF. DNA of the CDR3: TGTGCCGCGGGCCGGGAGCGCTACGAGCAGTACTTC.

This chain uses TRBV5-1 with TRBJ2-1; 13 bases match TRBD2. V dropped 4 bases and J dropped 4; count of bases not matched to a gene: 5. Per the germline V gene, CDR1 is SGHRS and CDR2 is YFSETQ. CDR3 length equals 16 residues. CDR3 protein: CASSPQLAGGYNEQFF. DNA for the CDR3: TGCGCCAGCAGCCCCCAACTAGCGGGAGGGTACAATGAGCAGTTCTTC.

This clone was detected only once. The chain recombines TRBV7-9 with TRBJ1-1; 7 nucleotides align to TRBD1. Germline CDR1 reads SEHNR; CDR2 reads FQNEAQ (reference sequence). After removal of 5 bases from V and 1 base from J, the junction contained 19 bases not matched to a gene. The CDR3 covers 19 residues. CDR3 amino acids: CASSQPLRQGGVANTEAFF. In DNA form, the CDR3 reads TGTGCCAGCAGCCAACCTTTGCGACAGGGTGGTGTAGCGAACACTGAAGCTTTCTTT.

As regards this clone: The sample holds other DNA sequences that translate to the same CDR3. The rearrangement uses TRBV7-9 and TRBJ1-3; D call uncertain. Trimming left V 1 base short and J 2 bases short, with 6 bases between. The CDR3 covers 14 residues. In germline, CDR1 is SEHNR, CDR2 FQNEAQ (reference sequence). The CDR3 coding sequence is TGTGCCAGCAGCTTAGGTAGGACTGGAAACACCATATATTTT. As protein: CASSLGRTGNTIYF.

As DNA, the CDR3 is TGTGCCAGCAGCCAAGCATGGGGGGCCGGCACTGAAGCTTTCTTT. Protein product: CASSQAWGAGTEAFF. V is TRBV14 and J is TRBJ1-1; D is perhaps TRBD1 (6 bases). The CDR3 totals 15 residues. The V end was cut by 1 base, the J end by 4 bases, with 13 bases between. The V gene's germline CDR1 is SGHDN and CDR2 FVKESK.

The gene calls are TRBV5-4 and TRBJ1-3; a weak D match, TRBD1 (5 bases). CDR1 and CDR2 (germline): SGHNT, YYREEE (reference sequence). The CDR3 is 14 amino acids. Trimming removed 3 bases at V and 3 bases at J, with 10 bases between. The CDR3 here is CASSYSGGGNTIYF. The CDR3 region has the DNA TGTGCCAGCAGCTATAGTGGGGGTGGAAACACCATATATTTT.

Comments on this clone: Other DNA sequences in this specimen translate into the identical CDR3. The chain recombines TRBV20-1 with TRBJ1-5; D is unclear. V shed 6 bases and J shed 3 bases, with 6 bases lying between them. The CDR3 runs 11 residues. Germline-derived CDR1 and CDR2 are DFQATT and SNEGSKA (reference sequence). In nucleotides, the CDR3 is TGCAGTGCCAGGATCAATCAGCCCCAGCATTTT. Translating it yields CSARINQPQHF.

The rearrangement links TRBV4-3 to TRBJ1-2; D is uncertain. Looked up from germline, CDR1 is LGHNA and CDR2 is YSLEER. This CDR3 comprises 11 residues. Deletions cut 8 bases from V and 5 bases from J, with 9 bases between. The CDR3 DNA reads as TGCGCCAGCTCGCGCGGGTATGGCTACACCTTC. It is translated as CASSRGYGYTF.

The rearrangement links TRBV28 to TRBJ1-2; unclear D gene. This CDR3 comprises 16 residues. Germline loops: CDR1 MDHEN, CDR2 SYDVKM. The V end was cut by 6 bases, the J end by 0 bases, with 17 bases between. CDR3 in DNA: TGTGCCAGCAGCCTTCTTGTAGGCGGCTCTAACTATGGCTACACCTTC. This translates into CASSLLVGGSNYGYTF.

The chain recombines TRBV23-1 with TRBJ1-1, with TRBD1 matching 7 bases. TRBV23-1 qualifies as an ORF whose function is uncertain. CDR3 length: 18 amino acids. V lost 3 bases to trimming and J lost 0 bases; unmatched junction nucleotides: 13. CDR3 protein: CASSHPDRLGLMNTEAFF. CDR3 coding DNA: TGCGCCAGCAGTCACCCGGACAGGCTTGGGCTTATGAACACTGAAGCTTTCTTT.

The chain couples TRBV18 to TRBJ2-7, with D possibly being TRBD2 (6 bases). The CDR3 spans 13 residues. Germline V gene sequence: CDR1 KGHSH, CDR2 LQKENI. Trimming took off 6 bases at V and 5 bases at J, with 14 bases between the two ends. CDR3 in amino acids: CASSTGVVDEQYF. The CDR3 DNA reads TGTGCCAGCTCCACGGGAGTGGTAGACGAGCAGTACTTC.

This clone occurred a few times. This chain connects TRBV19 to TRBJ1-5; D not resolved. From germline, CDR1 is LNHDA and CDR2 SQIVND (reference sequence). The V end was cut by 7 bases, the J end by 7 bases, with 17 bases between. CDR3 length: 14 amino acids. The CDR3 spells CASTKGNRIQPQHF. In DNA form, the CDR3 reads TGTGCCAGTACCAAGGGCAATCGGATCCAGCCCCAGCATTTT. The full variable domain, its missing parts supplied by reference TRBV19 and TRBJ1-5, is DGGITQSPKYLFRKEGQNVTLSCEQNLNHDAMYWYRQDPGQGLRLIYYSQIVNDFQKGDIAEGYSVSREKKESFPLTVTSAQKNPTAFYLCASTKGNRIQPQHFGDGTRLSIL.

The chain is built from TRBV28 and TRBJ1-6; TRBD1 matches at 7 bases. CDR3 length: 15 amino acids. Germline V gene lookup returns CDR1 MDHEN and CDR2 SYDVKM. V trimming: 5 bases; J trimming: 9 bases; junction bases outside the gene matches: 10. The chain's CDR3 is CASSPRQGLGSPLHF. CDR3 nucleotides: TGTGCCAGCAGTCCTAGACAGGGTTTAGGTTCACCCCTCCACTTT.

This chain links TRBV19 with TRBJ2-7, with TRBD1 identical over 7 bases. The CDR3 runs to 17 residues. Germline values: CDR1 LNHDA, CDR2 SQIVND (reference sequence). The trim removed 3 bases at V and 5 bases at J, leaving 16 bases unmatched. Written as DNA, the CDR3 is TGTGCCAGTAGTATCGGACAGGCCTTAAGTCTGTTCAACGAGCAGTACTTC. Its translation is CASSIGQALSLFNEQYF.

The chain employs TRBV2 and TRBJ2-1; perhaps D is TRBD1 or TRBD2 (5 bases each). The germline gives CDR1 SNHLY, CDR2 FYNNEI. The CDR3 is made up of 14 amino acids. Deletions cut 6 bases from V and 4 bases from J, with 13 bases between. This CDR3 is CASSGTFTYNEQFF. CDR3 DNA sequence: TGTGCCAGCAGCGGGACGTTCACATACAATGAGCAGTTCTTC.

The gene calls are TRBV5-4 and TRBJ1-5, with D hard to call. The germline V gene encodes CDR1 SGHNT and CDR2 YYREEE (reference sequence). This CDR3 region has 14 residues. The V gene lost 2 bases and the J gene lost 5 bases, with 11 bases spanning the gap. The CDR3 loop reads CASSFMGRDQPQHF. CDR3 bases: TGTGCCAGCAGCTTTATGGGTAGGGATCAGCCCCAGCATTTT.

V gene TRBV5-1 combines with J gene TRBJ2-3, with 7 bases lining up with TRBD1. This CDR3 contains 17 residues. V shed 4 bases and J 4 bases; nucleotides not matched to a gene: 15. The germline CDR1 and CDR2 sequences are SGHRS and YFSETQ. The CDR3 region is CASSPLDRAFTSDTQYF. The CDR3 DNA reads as TGCGCCAGCAGCCCTCTAGACAGGGCTTTTACATCAGATACGCAGTATTTT.